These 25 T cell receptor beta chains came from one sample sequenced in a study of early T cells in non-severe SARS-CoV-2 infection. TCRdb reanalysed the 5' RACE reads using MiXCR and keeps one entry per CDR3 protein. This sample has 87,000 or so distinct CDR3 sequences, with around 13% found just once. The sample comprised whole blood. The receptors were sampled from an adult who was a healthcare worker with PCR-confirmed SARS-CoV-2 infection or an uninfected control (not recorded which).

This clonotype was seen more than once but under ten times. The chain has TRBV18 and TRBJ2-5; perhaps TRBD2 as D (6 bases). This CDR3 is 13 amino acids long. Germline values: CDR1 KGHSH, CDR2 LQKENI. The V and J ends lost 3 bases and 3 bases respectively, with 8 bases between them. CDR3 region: CASSPTGEETQYF. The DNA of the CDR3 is TGTGCCAGCTCACCTACGGGGGAAGAGACCCAGTACTTC.

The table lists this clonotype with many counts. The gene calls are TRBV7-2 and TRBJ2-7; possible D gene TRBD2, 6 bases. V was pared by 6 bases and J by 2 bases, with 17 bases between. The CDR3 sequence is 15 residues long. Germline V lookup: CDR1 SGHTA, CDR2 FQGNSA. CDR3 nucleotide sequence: TGTGCCAGCAGGACCCAAGCAGGCGGGACCTACGAGCAGTACTTC. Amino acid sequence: CASRTQAGGTYEQYF. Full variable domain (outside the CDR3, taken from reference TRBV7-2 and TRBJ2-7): GAGVSQSPSNKVTEKGKDVELRCDPISGHTALYWYRQSLGQGLEFLIYFQGNSAPDKSGLPSDRFSAERTGGSVSTLTIQRTQQEDSAVYLCASRTQAGGTYEQYFGPGTRLTVT.

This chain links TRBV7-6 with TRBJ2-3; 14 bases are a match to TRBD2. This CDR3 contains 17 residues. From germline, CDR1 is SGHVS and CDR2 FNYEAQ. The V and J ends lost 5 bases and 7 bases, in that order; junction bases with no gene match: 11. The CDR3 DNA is TGTGCCAGCAGCCCCCTGCCGACTAGCGGGGGGGTTTATACGCAGTATTTT. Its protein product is CASSPLPTSGGVYTQYF.

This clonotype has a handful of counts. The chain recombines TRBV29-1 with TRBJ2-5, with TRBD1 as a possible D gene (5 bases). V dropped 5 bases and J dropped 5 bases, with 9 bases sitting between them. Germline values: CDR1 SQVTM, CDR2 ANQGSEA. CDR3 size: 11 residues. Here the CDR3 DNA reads TGCAGCGTTCAGGGAAAGGAGACCCAGTACTTC. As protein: CSVQGKETQYF. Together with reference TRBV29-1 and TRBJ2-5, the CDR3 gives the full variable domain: SAVISQKPSRDICQRGTSLTIQCQVDSQVTMMFWYRQQPGQSLTLIATANQGSEATYESGFVIDKFPISRPNLTFSTLTVSNMSPEDSSIYLCSVQGKETQYFGPGTRLLVL.

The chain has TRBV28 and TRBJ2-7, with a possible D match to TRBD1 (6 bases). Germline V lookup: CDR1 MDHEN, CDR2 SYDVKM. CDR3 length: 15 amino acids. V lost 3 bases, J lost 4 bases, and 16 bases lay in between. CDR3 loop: CASSFSGVRVYEQYF. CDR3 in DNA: TGTGCCAGCAGTTTTTCAGGGGTAAGGGTTTACGAGCAGTACTTC. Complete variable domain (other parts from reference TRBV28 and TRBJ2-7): DVKVTQSSRYLVKRTGEKVFLECVQDMDHENMFWYRQDPGLGLRLIYFSYDVKMKEKGDIPEGYSVSREKKERFSLILESASTNQTSMYLCASSFSGVRVYEQYFGPGTRLTVT.

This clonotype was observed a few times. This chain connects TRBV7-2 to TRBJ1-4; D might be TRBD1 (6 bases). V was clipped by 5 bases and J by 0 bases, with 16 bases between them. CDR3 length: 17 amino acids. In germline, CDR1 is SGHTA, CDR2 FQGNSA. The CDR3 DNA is TGTGCCAGCAGCCCCAGGGGTCAGGCGGCAACTAATGAAAAACTGTTTTTT. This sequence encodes CASSPRGQAATNEKLFF.

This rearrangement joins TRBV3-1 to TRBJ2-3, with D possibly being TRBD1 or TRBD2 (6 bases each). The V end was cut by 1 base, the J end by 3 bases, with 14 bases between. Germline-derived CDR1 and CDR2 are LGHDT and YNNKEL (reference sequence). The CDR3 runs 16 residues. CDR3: CASSQVPRGRTDTQYF. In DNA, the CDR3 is TGTGCCAGCAGCCAAGTGCCCCGGGGGCGGACAGATACGCAGTATTTT.

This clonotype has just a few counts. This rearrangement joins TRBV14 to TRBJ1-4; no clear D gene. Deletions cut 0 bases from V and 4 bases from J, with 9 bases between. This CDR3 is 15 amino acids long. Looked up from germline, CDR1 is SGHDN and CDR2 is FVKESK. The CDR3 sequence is CASSQDIGVNEKLFF. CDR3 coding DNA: TGTGCCAGCAGCCAAGATATTGGGGTTAATGAAAAACTGTTTTTT.

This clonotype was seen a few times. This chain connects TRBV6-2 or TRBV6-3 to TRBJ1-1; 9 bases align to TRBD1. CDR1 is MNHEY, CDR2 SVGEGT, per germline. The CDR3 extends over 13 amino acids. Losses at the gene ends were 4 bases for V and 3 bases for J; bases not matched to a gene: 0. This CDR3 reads CASSWTGDTEAFF. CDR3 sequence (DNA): TGTGCCAGCAGTTGGACAGGGGACACTGAAGCTTTCTTT.

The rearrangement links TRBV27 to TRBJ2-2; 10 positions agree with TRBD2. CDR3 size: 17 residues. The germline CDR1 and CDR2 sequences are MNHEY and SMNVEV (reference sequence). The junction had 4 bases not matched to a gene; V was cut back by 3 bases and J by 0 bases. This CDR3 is CASSFSSGGANTGELFF. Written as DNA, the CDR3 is TGTGCCAGCAGTTTCTCCAGCGGGGGGGCGAACACCGGGGAGCTGTTTTTT.

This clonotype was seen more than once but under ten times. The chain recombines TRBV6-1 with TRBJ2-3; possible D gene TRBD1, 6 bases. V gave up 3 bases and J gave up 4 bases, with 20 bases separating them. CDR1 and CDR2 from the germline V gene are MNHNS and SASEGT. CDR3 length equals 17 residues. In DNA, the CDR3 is TGTGCCAGCAGTGATCTAACGACAGGTTCCTTCCCAGATACGCAGTATTTT. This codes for CASSDLTTGSFPDTQYF.

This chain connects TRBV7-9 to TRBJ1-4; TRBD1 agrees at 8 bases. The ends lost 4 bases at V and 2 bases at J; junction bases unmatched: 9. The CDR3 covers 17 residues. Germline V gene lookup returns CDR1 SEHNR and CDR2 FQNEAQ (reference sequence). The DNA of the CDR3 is TGTGCCAGCAGCTGGACAGGGATGTCGGGGACTAATGAAAAACTGTTTTTT. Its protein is CASSWTGMSGTNEKLFF.

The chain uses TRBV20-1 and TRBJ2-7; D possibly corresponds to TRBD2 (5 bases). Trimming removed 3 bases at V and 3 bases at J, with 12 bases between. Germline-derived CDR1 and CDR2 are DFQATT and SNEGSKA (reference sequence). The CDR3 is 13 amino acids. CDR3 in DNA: TGCAGTGCTAGGAGTCTAGCAAACTACGAGCAGTACTTC. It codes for CSARSLANYEQYF.

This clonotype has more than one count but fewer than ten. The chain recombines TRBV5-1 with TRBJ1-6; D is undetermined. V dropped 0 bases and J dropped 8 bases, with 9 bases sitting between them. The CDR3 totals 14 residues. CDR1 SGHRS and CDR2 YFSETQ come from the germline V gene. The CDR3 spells CASSLVGGDSPLHF. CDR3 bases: TGCGCCAGCAGCTTGGTAGGTGGGGATTCACCCCTCCACTTT.

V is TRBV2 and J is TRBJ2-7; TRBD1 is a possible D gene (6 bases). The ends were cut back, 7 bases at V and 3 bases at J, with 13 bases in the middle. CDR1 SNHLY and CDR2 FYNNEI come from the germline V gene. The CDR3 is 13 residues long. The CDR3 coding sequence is TGTGCCAGCAATAATGACAGGAACTACGAGCAGTACTTC. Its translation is CASNNDRNYEQYF.

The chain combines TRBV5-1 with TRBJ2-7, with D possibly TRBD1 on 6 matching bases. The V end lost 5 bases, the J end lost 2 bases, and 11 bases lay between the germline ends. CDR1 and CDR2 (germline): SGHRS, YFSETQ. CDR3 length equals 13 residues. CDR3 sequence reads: CASSQDRAYEQYF. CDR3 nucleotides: TGCGCCAGCAGTCAGGACAGAGCCTACGAGCAGTACTTC.

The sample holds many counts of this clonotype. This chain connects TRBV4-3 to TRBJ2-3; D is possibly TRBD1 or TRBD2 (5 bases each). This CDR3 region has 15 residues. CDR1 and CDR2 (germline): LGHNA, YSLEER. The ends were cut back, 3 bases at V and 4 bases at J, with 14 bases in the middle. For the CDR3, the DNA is TGCGCCAGCAGCCAGTTGGGGGTTAGGCCAGATACGCAGTATTTT. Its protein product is CASSQLGVRPDTQYF.

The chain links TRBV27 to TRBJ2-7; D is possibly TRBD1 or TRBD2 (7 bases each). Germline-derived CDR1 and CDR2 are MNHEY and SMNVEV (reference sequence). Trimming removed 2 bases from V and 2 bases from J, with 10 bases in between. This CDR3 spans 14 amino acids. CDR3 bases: TGTGCCAGCAGTTTACAGGGGGGGCCCTACGAGCAGTACTTC. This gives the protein CASSLQGGPYEQYF.

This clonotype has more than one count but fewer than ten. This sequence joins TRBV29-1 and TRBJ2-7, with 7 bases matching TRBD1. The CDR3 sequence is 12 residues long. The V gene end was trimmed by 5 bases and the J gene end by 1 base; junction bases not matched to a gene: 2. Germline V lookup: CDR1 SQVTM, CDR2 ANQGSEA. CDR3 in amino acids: CSVTGESYEQYF. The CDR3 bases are TGCAGCGTTACAGGGGAATCCTACGAGCAGTACTTC.

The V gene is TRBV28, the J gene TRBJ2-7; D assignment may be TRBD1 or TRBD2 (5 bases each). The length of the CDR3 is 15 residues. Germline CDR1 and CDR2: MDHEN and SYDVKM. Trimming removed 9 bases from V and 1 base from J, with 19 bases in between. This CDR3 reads CASIEGRVGSYEQYF. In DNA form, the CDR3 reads TGTGCCAGTATCGAGGGCAGGGTTGGTTCCTACGAGCAGTACTTC.

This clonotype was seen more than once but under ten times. This chain's CDR3 is CASSQEGQGVSTLHF. The CDR3 DNA reads as TGTGCCAGCAGCCAGGAGGGACAGGGTGTTTCGACCCTCCACTTT. This sequence joins TRBV11-2 and TRBJ1-6; 9 bases agree with TRBD1. The CDR3 length is 15 residues. Unmatched junction bases numbered 13, after V lost 5 bases and J lost 14 bases. Germline CDR1 reads SGHAT; CDR2 reads FQNNGV.

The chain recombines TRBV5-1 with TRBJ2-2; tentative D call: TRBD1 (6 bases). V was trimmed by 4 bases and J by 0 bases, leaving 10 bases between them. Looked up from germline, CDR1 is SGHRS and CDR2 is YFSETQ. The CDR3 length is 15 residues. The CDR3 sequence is CASSKYRANTGELFF. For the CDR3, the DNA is TGCGCCAGCAGCAAATACAGGGCGAACACCGGGGAGCTGTTTTTT. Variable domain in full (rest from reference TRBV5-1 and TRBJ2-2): KAGVTQTPRYLIKTRGQQVTLSCSPISGHRSVSWYQQTPGQGLQFLFEYFSETQRNKGNFPGRFSGRQFSNSRSEMNVSTLELGDSALYLCASSKYRANTGELFFGEGSRLTVL.

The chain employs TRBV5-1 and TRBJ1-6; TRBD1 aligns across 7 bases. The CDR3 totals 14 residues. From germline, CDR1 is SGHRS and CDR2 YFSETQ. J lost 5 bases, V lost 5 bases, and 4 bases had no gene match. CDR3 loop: CASSAGQHNSPLHF. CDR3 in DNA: TGCGCCAGCAGTGCGGGACAGCATAATTCACCCCTCCACTTT.

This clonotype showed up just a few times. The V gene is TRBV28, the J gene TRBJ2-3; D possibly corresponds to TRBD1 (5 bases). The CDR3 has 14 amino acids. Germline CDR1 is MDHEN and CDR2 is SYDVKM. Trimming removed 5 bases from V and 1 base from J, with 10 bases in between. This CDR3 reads CASSTTEGTDTQYF. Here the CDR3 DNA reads TGTGCCAGCAGTACGACAGAAGGCACAGATACGCAGTATTTT.

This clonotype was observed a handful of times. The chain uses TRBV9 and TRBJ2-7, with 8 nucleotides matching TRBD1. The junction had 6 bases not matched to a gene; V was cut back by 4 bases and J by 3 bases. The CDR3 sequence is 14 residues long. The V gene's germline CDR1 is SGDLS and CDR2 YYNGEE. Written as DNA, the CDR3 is TGTGCCAGCAGCCCTCAGACAGGGGACTACGAGCAGTACTTC. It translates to CASSPQTGDYEQYF.